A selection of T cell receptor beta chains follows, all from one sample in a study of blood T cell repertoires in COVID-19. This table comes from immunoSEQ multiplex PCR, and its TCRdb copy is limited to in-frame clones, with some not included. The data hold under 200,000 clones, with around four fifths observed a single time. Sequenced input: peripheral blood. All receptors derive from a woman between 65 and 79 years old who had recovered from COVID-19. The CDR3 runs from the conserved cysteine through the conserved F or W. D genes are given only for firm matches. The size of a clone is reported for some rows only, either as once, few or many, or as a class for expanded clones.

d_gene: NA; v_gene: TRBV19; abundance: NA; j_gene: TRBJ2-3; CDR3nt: TGTGCCAGTACCCCGGGCAGGGGGAGGGATACGCAGTATTTT; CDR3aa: CASTPGRGRDTQYF
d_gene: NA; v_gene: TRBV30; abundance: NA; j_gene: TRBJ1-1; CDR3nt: TGTGCCTGGAGTGATGCGGCTTACACTGAAGCTTTCTTT; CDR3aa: CAWSDAAYTEAFF
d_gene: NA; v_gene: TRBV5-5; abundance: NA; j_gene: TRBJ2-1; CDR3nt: TGTGCCAGCAGCCCCAGGGGGGAAGCGGGCGCGTCCTACAATGAGCAGTTCTTC; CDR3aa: CASSPRGEAGASYNEQFF
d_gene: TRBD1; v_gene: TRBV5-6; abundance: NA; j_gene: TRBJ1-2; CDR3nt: TGTGCCAGCAGCCCTCCGGACAGGGGAGGTGGCTACACCTTC; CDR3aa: CASSPPDRGGGYTF
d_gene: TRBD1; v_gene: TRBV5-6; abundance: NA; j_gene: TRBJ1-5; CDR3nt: TGTGCCAGCAGTCGTCGGACAGGGAATCAGCCCCAGCATTTT; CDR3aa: CASSRRTGNQPQHF
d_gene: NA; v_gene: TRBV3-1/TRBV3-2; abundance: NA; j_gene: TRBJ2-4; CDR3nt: TGTGCCCCCGGGGGAGGCAAAAACATTCAGTACTTC; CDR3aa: CAPGGGKNIQYF
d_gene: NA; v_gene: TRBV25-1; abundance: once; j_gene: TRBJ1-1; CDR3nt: TGTGCCAGCAGTCTGAGGTGGCAGGGGAACACTGAAGCTTTCTTT; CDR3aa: CASSLRWQGNTEAFF
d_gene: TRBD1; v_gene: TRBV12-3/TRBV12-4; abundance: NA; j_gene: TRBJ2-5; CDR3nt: TGTGCCAGCAGTGCCACCAGGGACAGGGTCCAGTACTTC; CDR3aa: CASSATRDRVQYF
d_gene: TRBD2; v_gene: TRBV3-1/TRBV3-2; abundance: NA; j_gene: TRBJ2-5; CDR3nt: TGTGCCAGCAGCCCCCCGGGACTAGCGAAAGAGACCCAGTACTTC; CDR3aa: CASSPPGLAKETQYF
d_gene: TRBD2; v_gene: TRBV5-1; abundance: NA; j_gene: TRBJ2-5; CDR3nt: TGCGCCAGCAGCTTGCGGCTCGGGGGGATGGGGCAAGAGACCCAGTACTTC; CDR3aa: CASSLRLGGMGQETQYF
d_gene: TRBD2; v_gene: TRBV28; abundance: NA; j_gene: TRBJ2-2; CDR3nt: TGTGCCAGCAGGCCCACTAGCGGGAGCACCGGGGAGCTGTTTTTT; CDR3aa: CASRPTSGSTGELFF
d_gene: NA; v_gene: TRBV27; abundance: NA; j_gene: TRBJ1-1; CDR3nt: TGTGCCAGCAGTTCCCCGTGGAGGGAAGCTTTCTTT; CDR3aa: CASSSPWREAFF
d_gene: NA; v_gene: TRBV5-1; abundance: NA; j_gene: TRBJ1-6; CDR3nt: TGCGCCAGCAGCTTGGCCGCGGGGCCAAACAATTCACCCCTCCACTTT; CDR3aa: CASSLAAGPNNSPLHF
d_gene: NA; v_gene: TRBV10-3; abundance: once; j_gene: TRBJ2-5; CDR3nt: TGTGCCATCAGTGAGTCGGGGGGAAACCAAGAGACCCAGTACTTC; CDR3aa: CAISESGGNQETQYF
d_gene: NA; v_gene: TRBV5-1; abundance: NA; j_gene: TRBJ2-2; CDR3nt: TGCGCCAGCGGCGGGATTGGCACCGGGGAGCTGTTTTTT; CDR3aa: CASGGIGTGELFF
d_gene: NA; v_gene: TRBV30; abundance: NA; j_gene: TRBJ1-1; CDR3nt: TGTGCCTGGAGCGGACAGTACAACACTGAAGCTTTCTTT; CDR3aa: CAWSGQYNTEAFF
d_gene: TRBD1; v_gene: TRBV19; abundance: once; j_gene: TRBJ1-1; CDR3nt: TGTGCCAGTAGTACGACAGGGGTCGGGTGGATGAACACTGAAGCTTTCTTT; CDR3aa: CASSTTGVGWMNTEAFF
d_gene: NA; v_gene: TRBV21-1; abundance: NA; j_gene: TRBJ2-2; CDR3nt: TGTGCCAGCAGCCTCCCCCCCCCGGGATACACCGGGGAGCTGTTTTTT; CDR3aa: CASSLPPPGYTGELFF
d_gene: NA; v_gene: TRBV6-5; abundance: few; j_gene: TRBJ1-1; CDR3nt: TGTGCCAGCAGACCCGGGACATCGAACACTGAAGCTTTCTTT; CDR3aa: CASRPGTSNTEAFF
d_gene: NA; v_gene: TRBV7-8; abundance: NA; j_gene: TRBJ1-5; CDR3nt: TGTGCCAGCAGCCTACACCGCCAGCCCCAGCATTTT; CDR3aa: CASSLHRQPQHF
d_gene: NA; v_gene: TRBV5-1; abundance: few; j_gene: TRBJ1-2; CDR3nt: TGCGCCAGCAGCCCCCAGGGCTATGGCTACACCTTC; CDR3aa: CASSPQGYGYTF
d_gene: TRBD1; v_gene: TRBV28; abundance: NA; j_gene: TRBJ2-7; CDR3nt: TGTGCCAGCAGTCCGCCGACAGGGTACGAGCAGTACTTC; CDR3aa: CASSPPTGYEQYF
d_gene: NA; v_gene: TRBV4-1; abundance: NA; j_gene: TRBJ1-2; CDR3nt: TGCGCCAGCAGCCAAGATTGGGCAGGGGACTATGGCTACACCTTC; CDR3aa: CASSQDWAGDYGYTF